Below are 15 T cell receptor beta chains sequenced from a single sample in a study of cytomegalovirus exposure and HLA in healthy donors. Amplification used 60 Vbeta primers and 13 Jbeta primers. TCRdb keeps only in-frame clones here, not all; method: immunoSEQ multiplex PCR. The data contain about 190,000 clones, more than 75% of them seen just once; the ten biggest clones take up about 1.2%. The sample taken for sequencing was PBMCs. These receptors originate from a man aged 30 to 39 in good health and CMV-seronegative.

V and J are TRBV6-1 and TRBJ1-1, with D perhaps matching TRBD1 (5 bases). V lost 5 bases, J lost 4 bases, and 17 bases lay in between. The germline gives CDR1 MNHNS, CDR2 SASEGT. CDR3 length equals 15 residues. CDR3 protein: CASSSGGTAGTEAFF. The CDR3 coding sequence is TGTGCCAGCAGTTCGGGGGGGACGGCCGGCACTGAAGCTTTCTTT.

The CDR3 DNA sequence: TGTGCCTGGAGGGAAAAGGGACAGACCTACGAGCAGTACTTC. Translated, it gives CAWREKGQTYEQYF. The gene calls are TRBV30 and TRBJ2-7, with 7 bases that match TRBD1. This CDR3 is 14 amino acids long. In germline, CDR1 is GTSNPN, CDR2 SVGIG (reference sequence). V was clipped by 3 bases and J by 2 bases; unmatched bases: 7. Filled out from reference TRBV30 and TRBJ2-7, the complete variable domain reads SQTIHQWPATLVQPVGSPLSLECTVEGTSNPNLYWYRQAAGRGLQLLFYSVGIGQISSEVPQNLSASRPQDRQFILSSKKLLLSDSGFYLCAWREKGQTYEQYFGPGTRLTVT.

This chain uses TRBV6-6 with TRBJ1-3; a weak D match, TRBD1 (5 bases). Germline V CDR1 and CDR2: MNHNY, SVGAGI (reference sequence). V was trimmed by 7 bases and J by 3 bases, leaving 13 bases between them. The CDR3 length is 14 residues. The CDR3 sequence is CASKEGLYGNTIYF. The CDR3 DNA is TGTGCCAGCAAGGAGGGGCTCTATGGAAACACCATATATTTT.

The chain recombines TRBV5-4 with TRBJ2-7; D is perhaps TRBD1 (6 bases). Trimming pared 4 bases from V and 4 bases from J, leaving 9 bases between. The germline CDR1 and CDR2 sequences are SGHNT and YYREEE (reference sequence). The CDR3 consists of 12 residues. The CDR3 sequence is CASSAQGYEQYF. In DNA, the CDR3 is TGTGCCAGCAGCGCACAGGGATACGAGCAGTACTTC. The full variable domain, its missing parts supplied by reference TRBV5-4 and TRBJ2-7, is ETGVTQSPTHLIKTRGQQVTLRCSSQSGHNTVSWYQQALGQGPQFIFQYYREEENGRGNFPPRFSGLQFPNYSSELNVNALELDDSALYLCASSAQGYEQYFGPGTRLTVT.

The genes are TRBV21-1 and TRBJ2-7; the D call of TRBD1 is as the table states it, not checked on the DNA. TRBV21-1 corresponds to a pseudogene. The CDR3 has 14 residues. The CDR3 loop is CASSKSRDRDEQYF. As DNA, the CDR3 is TGTGCCAGCAGCAAGTCCCGGGACAGGGACGAGCAGTACTTC.

V and J are TRBV28 and TRBJ2-1, with D perhaps matching TRBD1 (6 bases). Germline V gives CDR1 MDHEN, CDR2 SYDVKM. Trimming took 6 bases from V and 12 from J, leaving 24 bases between them. The CDR3 is 15 residues long. Here the CDR3 reads CASSRDNRRRTVQFF. For the CDR3, the DNA is TGTGCCAGCAGCCGGGACAACCGCCGGCGGACTGTGCAGTTCTTC.

J is TRBJ1-5 and V is TRBV19; 8 bases match TRBD1. This CDR3 has 14 amino acids. The J segment lost 7 bases and the V segment lost 4 bases, leaving 6 bases of the junction unmatched. The germline CDR1 and CDR2 sequences are LNHDA and SQIVND (reference sequence). The CDR3 reads CASSRQGYGQPQHF. In nucleotides, the CDR3 is TGTGCCAGTAGTAGACAGGGGTATGGCCAGCCCCAGCATTTT.

The chain is built from TRBV6-1 and TRBJ2-7, with D possibly matching TRBD1 (6 bases). This CDR3 comprises 15 residues. Trimming left V 1 base short and J 5 bases short, with 15 bases between. CDR1 and CDR2 (germline): MNHNS, SASEGT. The CDR3 here is CASSEGVRGIDEQYF. CDR3 coding DNA: TGTGCCAGCAGTGAAGGTGTCAGGGGTATCGACGAGCAGTACTTC.

This clone was seen a single time. The rearrangement links TRBV25-1 to TRBJ2-7; D gene unclear. CDR1 and CDR2 from the germline V gene are MGHDK and SYGVNS. Trimming cost V 4 bases and J 3 bases, with 4 bases left between them. This CDR3 is 11 amino acids long. The CDR3 sequence: CASSGGYEQYF. The CDR3 DNA is TGTGCCAGCAGTGGAGGCTACGAGCAGTACTTC.

The J gene is TRBJ1-5, the V gene TRBV27; 8 positions agree with TRBD1. V lost 1 base to trimming and J lost 7 bases; unmatched junction nucleotides: 15. This CDR3 region has 18 residues. From germline, CDR1 is MNHEY and CDR2 SMNVEV (reference sequence). The CDR3 DNA follows: TGTGCCAGCAGTTTATATTCAGGGGGCGCTTCGGGAGGACAGCCCCAGCATTTT. Amino acid sequence: CASSLYSGGASGGQPQHF.

CDR3 sequence reads: CASWRGYTDTQYF. The CDR3 region has the DNA TGTGCCAGCTGGCGGGGATACACAGATACGCAGTATTTT. This chain connects TRBV6-1 to TRBJ2-3, with D maybe TRBD2 (6 bases). The CDR3 spans 13 residues. V lost 8 bases and J 2 bases, leaving 11 bases between the germline ends. CDR1 is MNHNS and CDR2 is SASEGT in the germline V gene.

This clone was detected only once. The CDR3 DNA follows: TGTGCCTGGAGTGTGTCAGGGGGATTGGACACTGAAGCTTTCTTT. This gives the protein CAWSVSGGLDTEAFF. The chain combines TRBV30 with TRBJ1-1, with 7 bases that match TRBD1. Per the germline V gene, CDR1 is GTSNPN and CDR2 is SVGIG (reference sequence). CDR3 length: 15 residues. V lost 0 bases, J lost 3 bases, and 7 bases stayed unmatched.

V gene TRBV30 combines with J gene TRBJ2-5, with D maybe TRBD2 (6 bases). This CDR3 has 14 residues. Germline V gives CDR1 GTSNPN, CDR2 SVGIG (reference sequence). V lost 0 bases and J 5 bases, leaving 13 bases between the germline ends. CDR3 in DNA: TGTGCCTGGAGTGTACTGGAGGGTGGCGAGACCCAGTACTTC. Translated: CAWSVLEGGETQYF.

V is TRBV28 and J is TRBJ2-3, with D perhaps matching TRBD1 (5 bases). Germline V gene data show CDR1 as MDHEN and CDR2 as SYDVKM. This CDR3 has 11 amino acids. The ends were cut back, 3 bases at V and 11 bases at J, with 9 bases in the middle. The CDR3 protein is CASSFRQGQYF. The CDR3 DNA reads TGTGCCAGCAGTTTCAGGCAGGGGCAGTATTTT.

As to this clone: Relative to the germline gene, one junction end is altered; a read error may explain this. The CDR3 spells CASSDSRASGANGLTF. The CDR3 DNA is TGTGCCAGCAGTGACTCGCGCGCCTCTGGGGCCAACGGCCTGACTTTC. The chain joins TRBV6-4 to TRBJ2-6; possibly TRBD1 for D (5 bases). The CDR3 is 16 residues long. Germline V CDR1 and CDR2: MRHNA, SNTAGT.